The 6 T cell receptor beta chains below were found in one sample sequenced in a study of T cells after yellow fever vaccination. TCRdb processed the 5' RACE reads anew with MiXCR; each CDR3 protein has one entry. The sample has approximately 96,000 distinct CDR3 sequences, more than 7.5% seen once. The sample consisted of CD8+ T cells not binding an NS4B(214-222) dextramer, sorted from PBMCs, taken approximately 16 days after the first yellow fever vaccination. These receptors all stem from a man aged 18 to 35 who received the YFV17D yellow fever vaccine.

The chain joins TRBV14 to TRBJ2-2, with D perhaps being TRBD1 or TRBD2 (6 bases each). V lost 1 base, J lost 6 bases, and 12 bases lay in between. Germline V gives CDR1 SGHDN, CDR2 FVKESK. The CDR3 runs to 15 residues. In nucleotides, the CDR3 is TGTGCCAGCAGCCAAGGTCGGGGGCCAGCCGGGGAGCTGTTTTTT. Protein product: CASSQGRGPAGELFF.

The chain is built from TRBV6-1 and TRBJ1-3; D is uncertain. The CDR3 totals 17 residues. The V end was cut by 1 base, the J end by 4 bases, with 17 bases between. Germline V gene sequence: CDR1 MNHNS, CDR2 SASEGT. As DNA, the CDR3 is TGTGCCAGCAGTGAAGAATCGGCCCTGATGTTAGGAAACACCATATATTTT. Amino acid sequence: CASSEESALMLGNTIYF.

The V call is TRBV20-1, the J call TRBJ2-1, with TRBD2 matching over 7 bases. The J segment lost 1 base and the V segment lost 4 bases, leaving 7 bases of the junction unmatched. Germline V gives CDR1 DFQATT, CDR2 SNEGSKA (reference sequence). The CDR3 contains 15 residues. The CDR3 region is CSAKSTSRSYNEQFF. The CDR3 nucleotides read TGCAGTGCTAAGTCGACTAGCCGGTCCTACAATGAGCAGTTCTTC.

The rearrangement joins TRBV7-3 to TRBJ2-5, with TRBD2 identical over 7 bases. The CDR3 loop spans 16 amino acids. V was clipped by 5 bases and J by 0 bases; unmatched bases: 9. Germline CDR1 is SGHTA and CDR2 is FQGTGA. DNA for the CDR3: TGTGCCAGCAGCCCCGGGACTACCATGTACCAAGAGACCCAGTACTTC. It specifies CASSPGTTMYQETQYF.

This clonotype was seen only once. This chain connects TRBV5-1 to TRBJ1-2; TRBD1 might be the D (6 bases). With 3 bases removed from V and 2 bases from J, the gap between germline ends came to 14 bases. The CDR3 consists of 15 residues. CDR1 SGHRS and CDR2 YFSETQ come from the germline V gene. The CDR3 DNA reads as TGCGCCAGCAGCTGGGACGACAGGCCAAACTATGGCTACACCTTC. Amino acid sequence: CASSWDDRPNYGYTF.

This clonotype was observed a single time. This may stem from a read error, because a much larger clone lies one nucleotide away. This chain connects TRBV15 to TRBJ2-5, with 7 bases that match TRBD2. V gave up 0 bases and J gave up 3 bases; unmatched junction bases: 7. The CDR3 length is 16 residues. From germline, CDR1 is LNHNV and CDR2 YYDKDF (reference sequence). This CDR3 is CATSRELPRGEETQYF. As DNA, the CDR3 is TGTGCCACCAGCAGAGAGCTCCCCCGGGGGGAAGAGACCCAGTACTTC.